The clone carrying this TCR beta chain has only a few counts. The data were taken from a study of regulatory T cells in long-lasting Graves disease. The CDR3 has 16 amino acids. Germline assignment: CDR1 SGDLS and CDR2 YYNGEE. Trimming stripped 3 bases from V and 1 base from J, with 13 bases between. As to time point: newly diagnosed GD, antithyroid drugs for less than 3 months. There was RNA extracted from PBMCs, and the TCR library was made from it. For TCR beta, libraries came from iRepertoire HTBI primers and Arm-PCR of CDR3 regions. TCRdb called the multiplex PCR reads again in MiXCR, with one record for every CDR3 protein. This table has more than 450,000 distinct CDR3 sequences, about 12% appearing once. These data were likewise used in another study, on T cells in Graves' hyperthyroidism and ophthalmopathy.

The material was peripheral blood mononuclear cells (PBMCs), obtained at new diagnosis, from a patient treated with antithyroid drugs. The V call is TRBV9, the J call TRBJ2-2, with D possibly being TRBD1 (6 bases). This TCR was sampled from a woman aged 30 to 39 with Graves disease. The CDR3 loop reads CASSARWGLNTGELFF. The CDR3 bases are TGTGCCAGCAGCGCCCGTTGGGGGCTGAACACCGGGGAGCTGTTTTTT.